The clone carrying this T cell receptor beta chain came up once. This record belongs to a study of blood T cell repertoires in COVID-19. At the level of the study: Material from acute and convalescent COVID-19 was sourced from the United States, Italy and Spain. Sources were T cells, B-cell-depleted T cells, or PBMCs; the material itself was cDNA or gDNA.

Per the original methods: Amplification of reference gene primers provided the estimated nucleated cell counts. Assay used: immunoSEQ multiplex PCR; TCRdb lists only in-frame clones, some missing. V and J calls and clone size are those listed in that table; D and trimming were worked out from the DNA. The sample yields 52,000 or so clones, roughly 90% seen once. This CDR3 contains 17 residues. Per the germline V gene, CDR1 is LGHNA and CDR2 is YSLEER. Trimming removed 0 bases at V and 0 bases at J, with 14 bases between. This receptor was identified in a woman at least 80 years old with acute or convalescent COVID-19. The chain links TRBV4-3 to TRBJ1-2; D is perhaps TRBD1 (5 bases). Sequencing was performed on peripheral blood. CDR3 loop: CASSQDGAVLANYGYTF. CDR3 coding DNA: TGCGCCAGCAGCCAAGATGGGGCAGTTCTAGCTAACTATGGCTACACCTTC.